The 7 T cell receptor beta chains listed next were all sequenced from one sample in a study of post-analysis software for immune sequencing data. Their cognate antigens are unknown. Study-level points and caveats: Compared with controls, patients had more of roughly 5 TRBV segments, including TRBV5-6, TRBV5-1 and TRBV20-1.

Unique molecular identifiers were carried by the TCR beta cDNA libraries. TCRdb called the PCR reads again in MiXCR, with one record for every CDR3 protein. In the table there are hundreds of thousands of distinct CDR3 sequences, around 53% of which are singletons. Sequenced material: blood. The source of these receptors is a girl aged 5-17 years with multiple sclerosis.

This clonotype has a handful of counts. J is TRBJ2-1 and V is TRBV7-2; no firm D call. The V end lost 4 bases, the J end lost 12 bases, and 16 bases lay between the germline ends. Per germline, CDR1 SGHTA and CDR2 FQGNSA. The CDR3 contains 13 residues. CDR3 coding DNA: TGTGCCAGCAGCTCACCCAATTCGCGTGGGCAGTTCTTC. The encoded protein is CASSSPNSRGQFF.

The gene calls are TRBV29-1 and TRBJ2-4, with D perhaps TRBD2 (5 bases). Germline CDR1 reads SQVTM; CDR2 reads ANQGSEA. Trimming removed 4 bases from V and 9 bases from J, with 16 bases in between. The CDR3 runs 13 residues. The CDR3 loop is CSVGLTSSGIQYF. The CDR3 DNA reads TGCAGCGTTGGACTAACTAGTTCTGGCATTCAGTACTTC. Full variable domain (outside the CDR3, taken from reference TRBV29-1 and TRBJ2-4): SAVISQKPSRDICQRGTSLTIQCQVDSQVTMMFWYRQQPGQSLTLIATANQGSEATYESGFVIDKFPISRPNLTFSTLTVSNMSPEDSSIYLCSVGLTSSGIQYFGAGTRLSVL.

Comment on this clonotype: The junction does not match germline at one end; this may be a read error. The V and J genes are TRBV7-9 and TRBJ1-5, with D uncertain. The CDR3 totals 12 residues. Looked up from germline, CDR1 is SEHNR and CDR2 is FQNEAQ (reference sequence). DNA for the CDR3: TGTGCCAGCAGCTTAGATTTTCAGCCTCAGCATTTT. Amino acid sequence: CASSLDFQPQHF.

The rearrangement uses TRBV12-3 or TRBV12-4 and TRBJ1-2; D gene unclear. V lost 7 bases to trimming and J lost 6 bases, with 18 bases between them. The CDR3 covers 14 residues. The CDR3 bases are TGTGCCAGCACCCTAGGGTACTCTGAGGATGGCTACACCTTC. Translated, it gives CASTLGYSEDGYTF.

J is TRBJ2-7 and V is TRBV7-8, with TRBD2 matching 7 bases. Trimming at V came to 4 bases and at J to 2 bases, leaving 5 bases not matched to a gene. Germline lookup yields CDR1 SGHVS and CDR2 FQNEAQ. CDR3 length: 14 amino acids. DNA of the CDR3: TGTGCCAGCAGCTCTATTGGGACTACCTACGAGCAGTACTTC. It is translated as CASSSIGTTYEQYF. The whole variable domain, remainder taken from reference TRBV7-8 and TRBJ2-7, is GAGVSQSPRYKVAKRGQDVALRCDPISGHVSLFWYQQALGQGPEFLTYFQNEAQLDKSGLPSDRFFAERPEGSVSTLKIQRTQQEDSAVYLCASSSIGTTYEQYFGPGTRLTVT.

The rearrangement joins TRBV29-1 to TRBJ1-1, with D perhaps matching TRBD1 (5 bases). The V gene lost 2 bases and the J gene lost 0 bases, with 13 bases spanning the gap. Germline V lookup: CDR1 SQVTM, CDR2 ANQGSEA. This CDR3 has 15 amino acids. DNA of the CDR3: TGCAGCGTTGAAAGGGGTGGGCCTATGAACACTGAAGCTTTCTTT. Translation: CSVERGGPMNTEAFF.

V usage is TRBV20-1 and J usage is TRBJ1-2; 7 nucleotides line up with TRBD1. The ends lost 0 bases at V and 12 bases at J; junction bases unmatched: 4. The germline V gene encodes CDR1 DFQATT and CDR2 SNEGSKA (reference sequence). The CDR3 loop spans 11 amino acids. The DNA for the CDR3 is TGCAGTGCTAGAGAGGGGACAGCGGACACCTTC. Residues: CSAREGTADTF.